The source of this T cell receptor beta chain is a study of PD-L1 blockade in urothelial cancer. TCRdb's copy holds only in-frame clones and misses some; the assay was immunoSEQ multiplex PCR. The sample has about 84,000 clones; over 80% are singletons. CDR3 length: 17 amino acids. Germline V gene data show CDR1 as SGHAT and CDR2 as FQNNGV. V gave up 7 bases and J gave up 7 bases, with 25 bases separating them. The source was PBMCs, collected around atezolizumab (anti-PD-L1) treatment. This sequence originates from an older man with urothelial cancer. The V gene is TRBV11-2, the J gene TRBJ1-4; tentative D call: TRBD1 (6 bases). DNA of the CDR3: TGTGCCAGCACCAACAGCGGGACACGGGGGTTAAGTGAAAAACTGTTTTTT. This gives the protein CASTNSGTRGLSEKLFF.